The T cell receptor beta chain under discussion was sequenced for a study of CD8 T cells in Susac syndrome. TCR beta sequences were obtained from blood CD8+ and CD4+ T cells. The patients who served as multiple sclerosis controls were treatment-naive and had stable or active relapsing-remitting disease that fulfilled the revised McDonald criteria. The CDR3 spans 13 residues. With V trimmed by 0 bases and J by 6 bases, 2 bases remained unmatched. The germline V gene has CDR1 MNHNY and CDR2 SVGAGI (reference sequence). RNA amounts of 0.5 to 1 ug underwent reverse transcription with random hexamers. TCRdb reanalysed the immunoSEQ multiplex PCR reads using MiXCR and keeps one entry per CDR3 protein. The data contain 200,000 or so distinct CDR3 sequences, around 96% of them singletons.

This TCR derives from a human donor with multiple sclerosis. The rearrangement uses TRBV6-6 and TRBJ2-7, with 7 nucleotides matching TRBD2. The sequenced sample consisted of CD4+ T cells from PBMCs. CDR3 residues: CASSYSRGIEQYF. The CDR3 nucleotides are TGTGCCAGCAGTTACTCGCGGGGGATCGAGCAGTACTTC.